This T cell receptor (beta chain) was recovered during a study of neurological immune-mediated disorders. TCRdb reanalysed the 5' RACE reads using MiXCR and keeps one entry per CDR3 protein. The sample lists about 46,000 distinct CDR3 sequences, about 2% occurring once. This clonotype has at least ten counts. This TCR came from a woman aged 35 to 49 with multiple sclerosis. Sequenced input: PBMCs.

In DNA, the CDR3 is TGCAGTGCTTCTCCGGGGCAGGGGACCTACGAGCAGTACTTC. This translates into CSASPGQGTYEQYF. The chain recombines TRBV20-1 with TRBJ2-7; perhaps TRBD1 as D (6 bases). Germline V CDR1 and CDR2: DFQATT, SNEGSKA (reference sequence). The V and J ends lost 5 bases and 2 bases respectively, with 16 bases between them. CDR3 size: 14 residues.